What follows is one T cell receptor beta chain and its context. Its antigen is not known. Generated by immunoSEQ multiplex PCR, the TCRdb table keeps only in-frame clones and is missing some. The sample contains approximately 71,000 clones, approximately 80% of which appear only once. This sample is drawn from a study of T cell responses to AZD1222 COVID-19 vaccine. Study results and caveats: Only a handful of AZD1222 recipients, several in all, had baseline seropositivity. Spike-specific TCR depth and breadth grew after two AZD1222 doses.

The CDR3 sequence is 14 residues long. V dropped 1 base and J dropped 3 bases, with 5 bases sitting between them. CDR1 and CDR2 (germline): SGHNT, YYREEE (reference sequence). The rearrangement joins TRBV5-4 to TRBJ1-6; D unresolved. The starting material was peripheral blood, obtained on day 0 of AZD1222 vaccination. This sequence originates from an adult in good health. CDR3 nucleotides: TGTGCCAGCAGCTTGTCCGTCTATAATTCACCCCTCCACTTT. As protein: CASSLSVYNSPLHF.